This entry features one TCR beta chain sequence. As handled by the study authors: Amplified reference gene primers provided the basis for estimating nucleated cell counts. The method was immunoSEQ multiplex PCR; TCRdb's version includes in-frame clones alone and lacks a portion of them. For V, J and clone size, that table is used; D and trimming come from the DNA. The sample lists 200,000 to 250,000 clones, around 87% seen once, with about 7.1% in the top ten. This CDR3 comprises 16 residues. The germline gives CDR1 LNHNV, CDR2 YYDKDF (reference sequence). Unmatched junction bases numbered 7, after V lost 3 bases and J lost 3 bases. The data stem from a study of blood T cell repertoires in COVID-19. Across the whole study: T cells, B-cell-depleted T cells, or PBMCs supplied cDNA or gDNA.

The sequencing input was peripheral blood. The sequence derives from a woman aged 65 to 85 with active or convalescent COVID-19. V is TRBV15 and J is TRBJ1-4; 7 bases are shared with TRBD1. Here the CDR3 reads CATSRAGTVSNEKLFF. DNA for the CDR3: TGTGCCACCAGCAGGGCCGGGACAGTCTCTAATGAAAAACTGTTTTTT.